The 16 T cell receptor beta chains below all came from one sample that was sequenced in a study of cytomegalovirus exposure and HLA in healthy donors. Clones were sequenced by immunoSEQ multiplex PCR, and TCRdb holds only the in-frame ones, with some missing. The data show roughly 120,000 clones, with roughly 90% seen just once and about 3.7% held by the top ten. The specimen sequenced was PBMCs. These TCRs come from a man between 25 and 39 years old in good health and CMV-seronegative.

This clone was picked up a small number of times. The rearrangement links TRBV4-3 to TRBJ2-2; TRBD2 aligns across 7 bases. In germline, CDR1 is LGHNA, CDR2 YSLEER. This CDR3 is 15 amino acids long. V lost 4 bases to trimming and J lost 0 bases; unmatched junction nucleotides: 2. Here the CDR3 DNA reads TGCGCCAGCAGCCGGGACTACCCGAACACCGGGGAGCTGTTTTTT. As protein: CASSRDYPNTGELFF.

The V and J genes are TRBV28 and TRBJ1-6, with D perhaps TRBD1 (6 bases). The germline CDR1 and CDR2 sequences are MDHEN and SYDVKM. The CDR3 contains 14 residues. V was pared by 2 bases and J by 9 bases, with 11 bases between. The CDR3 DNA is TGTGCCAGCAGTTTACAGGGGCGTATTTCACCCCTCCACTTT. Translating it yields CASSLQGRISPLHF.

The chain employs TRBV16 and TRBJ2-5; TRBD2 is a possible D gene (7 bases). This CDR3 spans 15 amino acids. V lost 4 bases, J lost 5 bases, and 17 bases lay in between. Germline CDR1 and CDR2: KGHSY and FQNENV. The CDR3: CASSRGDRRGETQYF. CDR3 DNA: TGTGCCAGCAGCCGCGGAGACAGGCGGGGGGAGACCCAGTACTTC.

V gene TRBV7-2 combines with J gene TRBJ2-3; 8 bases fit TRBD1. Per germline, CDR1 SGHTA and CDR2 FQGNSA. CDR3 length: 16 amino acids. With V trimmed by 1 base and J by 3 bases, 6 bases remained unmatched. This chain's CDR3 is CASSLGAGGYTDTQYF. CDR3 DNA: TGTGCCAGCAGCTTAGGAGCAGGGGGCTATACAGATACGCAGTATTTT.

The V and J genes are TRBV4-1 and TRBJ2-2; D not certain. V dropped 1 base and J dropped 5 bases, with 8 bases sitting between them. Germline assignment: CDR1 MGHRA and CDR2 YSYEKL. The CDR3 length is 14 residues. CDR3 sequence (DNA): TGCGCCAGCAGCCAAGCCCCGGAGACCGGGGAGCTGTTTTTT. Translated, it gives CASSQAPETGELFF.

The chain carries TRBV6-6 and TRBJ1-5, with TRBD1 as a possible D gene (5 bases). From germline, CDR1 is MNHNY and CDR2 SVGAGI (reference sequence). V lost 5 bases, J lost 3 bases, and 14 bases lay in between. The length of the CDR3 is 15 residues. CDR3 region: CASSSQPGYNQPQHF. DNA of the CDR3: TGTGCCAGCAGTAGCCAACCAGGGTACAATCAGCCCCAGCATTTT.

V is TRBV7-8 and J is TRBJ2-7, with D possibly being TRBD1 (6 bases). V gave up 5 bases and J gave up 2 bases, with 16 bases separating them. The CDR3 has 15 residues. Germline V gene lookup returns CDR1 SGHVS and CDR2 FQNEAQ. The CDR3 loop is CASSLRTQGAYEQYF. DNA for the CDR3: TGTGCCAGCAGCCTCCGGACACAGGGAGCCTACGAGCAGTACTTC.

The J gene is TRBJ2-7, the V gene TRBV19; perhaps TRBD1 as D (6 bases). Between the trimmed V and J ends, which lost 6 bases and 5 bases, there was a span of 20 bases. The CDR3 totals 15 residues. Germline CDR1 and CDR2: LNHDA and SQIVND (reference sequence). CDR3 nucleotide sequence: TGTGCCAGTAGCCAGTTAGGGGGAAGAAAGAACGAGCAGTACTTC. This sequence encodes CASSQLGGRKNEQYF. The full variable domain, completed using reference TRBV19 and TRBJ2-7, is DGGITQSPKYLFRKEGQNVTLSCEQNLNHDAMYWYRQDPGQGLRLIYYSQIVNDFQKGDIAEGYSVSREKKESFPLTVTSAQKNPTAFYLCASSQLGGRKNEQYFGPGTRLTVT.

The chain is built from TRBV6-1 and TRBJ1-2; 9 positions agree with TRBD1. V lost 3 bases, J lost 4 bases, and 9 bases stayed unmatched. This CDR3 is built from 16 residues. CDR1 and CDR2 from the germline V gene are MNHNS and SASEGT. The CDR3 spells CASSDTNRGHSYGYTF. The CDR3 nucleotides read TGTGCCAGCAGTGACACCAACAGGGGGCATAGCTATGGCTACACCTTC.

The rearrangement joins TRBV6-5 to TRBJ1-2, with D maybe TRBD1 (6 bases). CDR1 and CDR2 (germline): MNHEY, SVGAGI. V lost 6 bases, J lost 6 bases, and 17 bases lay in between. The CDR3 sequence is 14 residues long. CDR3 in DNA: TGTGCCAGCAGCTTCCGCGGGGGCGGGAATGGCTACACCTTC. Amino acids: CASSFRGGGNGYTF.

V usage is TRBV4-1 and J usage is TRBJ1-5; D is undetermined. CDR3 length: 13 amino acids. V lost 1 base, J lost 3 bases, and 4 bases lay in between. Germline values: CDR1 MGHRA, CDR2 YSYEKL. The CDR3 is CASSQGDNQPQHF. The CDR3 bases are TGCGCCAGCAGCCAAGGAGACAATCAGCCCCAGCATTTT.

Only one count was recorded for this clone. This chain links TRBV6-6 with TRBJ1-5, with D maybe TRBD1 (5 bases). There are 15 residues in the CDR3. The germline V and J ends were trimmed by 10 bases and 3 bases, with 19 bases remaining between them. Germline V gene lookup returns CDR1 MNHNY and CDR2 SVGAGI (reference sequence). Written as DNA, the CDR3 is TGTGCCACCCAAGCTCCCACAGGCCCCAATCAGCCCCAGCATTTT. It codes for CATQAPTGPNQPQHF.

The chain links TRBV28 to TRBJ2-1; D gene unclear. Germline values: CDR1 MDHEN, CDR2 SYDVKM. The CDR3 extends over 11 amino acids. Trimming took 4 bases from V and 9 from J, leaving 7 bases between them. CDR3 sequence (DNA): TGTGCCAGCAGTTCACCGCGTGAGCAGTTCTTC. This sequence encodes CASSSPREQFF.

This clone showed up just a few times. This CDR3 reads CASSEEQGGANVLTF. The CDR3 DNA reads as TGTGCCAGCAGTGAAGAACAGGGGGGGGCCAACGTCCTGACTTTC. The V call is TRBV6-1, the J call TRBJ2-6; 7 nucleotides match TRBD1. Germline lookup yields CDR1 MNHNS and CDR2 SASEGT. V was pared by 1 base and J by 4 bases, with 1 base of the junction left unmatched. CDR3 length: 15 residues.

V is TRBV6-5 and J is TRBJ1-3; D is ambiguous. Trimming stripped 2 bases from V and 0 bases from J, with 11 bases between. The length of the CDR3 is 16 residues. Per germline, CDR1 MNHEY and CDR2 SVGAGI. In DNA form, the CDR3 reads TGTGCCAGCAGTTACACTCGGTTACTCTCTGGAAACACCATATATTTT. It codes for CASSYTRLLSGNTIYF.

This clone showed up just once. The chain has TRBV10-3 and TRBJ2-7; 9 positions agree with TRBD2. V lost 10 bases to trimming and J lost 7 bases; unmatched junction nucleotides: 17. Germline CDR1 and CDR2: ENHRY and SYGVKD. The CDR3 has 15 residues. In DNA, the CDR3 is TGTGCCACTCAGTCGCGAGGAGCGGCGGGAGGGGAGCAGTACTTC. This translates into CATQSRGAAGGEQYF.